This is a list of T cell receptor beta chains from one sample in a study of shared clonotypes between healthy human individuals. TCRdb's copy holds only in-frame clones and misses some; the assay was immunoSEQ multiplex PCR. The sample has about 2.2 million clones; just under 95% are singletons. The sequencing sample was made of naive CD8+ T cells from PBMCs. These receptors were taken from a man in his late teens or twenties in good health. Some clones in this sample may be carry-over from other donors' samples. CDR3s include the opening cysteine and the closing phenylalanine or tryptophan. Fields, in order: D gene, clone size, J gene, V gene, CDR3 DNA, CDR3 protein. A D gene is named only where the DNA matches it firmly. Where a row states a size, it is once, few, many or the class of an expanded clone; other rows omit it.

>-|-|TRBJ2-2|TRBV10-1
TGCGCCAGCAGTAACAACGAGGACTACCGACGGACCGGGGAGCTGTTTTTT
CASSNNEDYRRTGELFF
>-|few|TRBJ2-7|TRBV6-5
TGTGCCAGCATACTCCGGGACTCGGGTCCCTACGAGCAGTACTTC
CASILRDSGPYEQYF
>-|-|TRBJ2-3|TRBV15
TGTGCCACCAGCGCCCGGATCCTAGGTACAGATACGCAGTATTTT
CATSARILGTDTQYF
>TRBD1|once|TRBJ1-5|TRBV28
TGTGCCAGCAGTCAAACGACAGGGACCTTTGGAAATCAGCCCCAGCATTTT
CASSQTTGTFGNQPQHF
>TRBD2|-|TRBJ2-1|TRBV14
TGTGCCAGCAGCCAAGTGGCGGGAGGGCCCGCGTACAATGAGCAGTTCTTC
CASSQVAGGPAYNEQFF
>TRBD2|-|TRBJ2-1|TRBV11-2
TGTGCCAGCAGCTTAGATCTGGCGACTAGCGCGGGTGAGCAGTTCTTC
CASSLDLATSAGEQFF
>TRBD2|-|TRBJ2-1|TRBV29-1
TGCAGCGCCGAGGCGGGACTACCTGTCGAGGAGCAGTTCTTC
CSAEAGLPVEEQFF
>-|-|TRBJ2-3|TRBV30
TGTGCCTGGAGTTCACCTCGGGATACGCAGTATTTT
CAWSSPRDTQYF
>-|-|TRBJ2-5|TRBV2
TGTGCCACCCCCCGGTCGGAGAGTTGGGAGACCCAGTACTTC
CATPRSESWETQYF
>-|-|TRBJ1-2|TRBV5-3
TGTGCCAGAAGCTTGAGGACAGAAACTAACTATGGCTACACCTTC
CARSLRTETNYGYTF
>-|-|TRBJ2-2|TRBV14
TGTGCCAGCAGCCCCAAGATCCCTGTACCCGGGACCGGGGAGCTGTTTTTT
CASSPKIPVPGTGELFF
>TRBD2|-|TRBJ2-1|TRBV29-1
TGCAGCGTTGAAGATCTCGTGGTGAGCGGGAGGGGCAATGAGCAGTTCTTC
CSVEDLVVSGRGNEQFF
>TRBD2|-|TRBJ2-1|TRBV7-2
TGTGCCAGCAGCCTCCTAGCGGGGGCCTACAATGAGCAGTTCTTC
CASSLLAGAYNEQFF
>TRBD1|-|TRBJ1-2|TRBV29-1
TGCAGCGTTGAAGATTGGGTGGGGACAGCCTATGGCTACACCTTC
CSVEDWVGTAYGYTF
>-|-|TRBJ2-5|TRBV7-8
TGTGCCAGCAGCTTGGGGCAGGGGACGGCGACCCAGTACTTC
CASSLGQGTATQYF
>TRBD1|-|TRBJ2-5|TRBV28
TGTGCCAGCAGTTCAGGGACAGAGTGGGAGACCCAGTACTTC
CASSSGTEWETQYF
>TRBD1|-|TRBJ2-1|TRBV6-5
TGTGCCACCCATAGGGACAGGGGAGGGAATGAGCAGTTCTTC
CATHRDRGGNEQFF
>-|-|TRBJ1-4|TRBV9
TGTGCCAGCAGCGTAGCTTCGAAGGGGGAACTGTTTTTT
CASSVASKGELFF
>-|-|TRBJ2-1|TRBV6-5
TGTGCCAGCAGCTCTTATCTGGGTTCCTACAATGAGCAGTTCTTC
CASSSYLGSYNEQFF
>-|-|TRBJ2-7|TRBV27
TGTGCCAGCAGTTTATCGGTCGGGACACTGAACTACGAGCAGTACTTC
CASSLSVGTLNYEQYF
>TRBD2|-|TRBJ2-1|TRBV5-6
TGTGCCAGCAACTTAATGCCTAGCGGGAGTAAAAATGAGCAGTTCTTC
CASNLMPSGSKNEQFF
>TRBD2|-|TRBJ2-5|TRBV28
TGTGCCAGCAGTGGGTCATGGACTAGCGGCCAAGAGACCCAGTACTTC
CASSGSWTSGQETQYF
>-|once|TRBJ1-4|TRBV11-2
TGTGCCAGCAGCTTAGTCCGGGGGCCCGGTGAAAAACTGTTTTTT
CASSLVRGPGEKLFF
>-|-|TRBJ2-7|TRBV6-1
TGTGCCAGCAGTACTAGGGGGGTTGGCGAGCAGTACTTC
CASSTRGVGEQYF
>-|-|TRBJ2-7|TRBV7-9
TGTGCCAGCGGGGGCATGAACGAGCAGTACTTC
CASGGMNEQYF